Below, 18 T cell receptor beta chains from the same sample are listed, as sequenced in a study of post-analysis software for immune sequencing data. Study-wide results and limits: TRBV segments more frequent in patients than in controls numbered roughly five and included TRBV5-6, TRBV5-1 and TRBV20-1.

No antigen has been identified for these receptors. The TCR beta cDNA libraries contained unique molecular identifiers. TCRdb ran MiXCR on the PCR reads and lists one entry per CDR3 protein. This sample yields approximately 660,000 distinct CDR3 sequences, of which roughly three fifths are seen a single time; approximately 10% belongs to the top ten. The sample comprised blood. The receptors come from a girl aged 2 to 10 with multiple sclerosis.

CDR3 region: CASTQDGAGGYTF. In nucleotides, the CDR3 is TGTGCCAGCACTCAGGACGGCGCGGGGGGCTACACCTTC. This chain uses TRBV6-5 with TRBJ1-2; D is unclear. Germline CDR1 is MNHEY and CDR2 is SVGAGI. This CDR3 has 13 residues. Deletions cut 7 bases from V and 8 bases from J, with 17 bases between.

The rearrangement uses TRBV7-3 and TRBJ1-6, with D possibly matching TRBD1 (6 bases). This CDR3 spans 14 amino acids. V gave up 4 bases and J gave up 7 bases, with 11 bases separating them. Germline CDR1 SGHTA, CDR2 FQGTGA. Here the CDR3 DNA reads TGTGCCAGCAGCTCGGGGGCGAGGAATTCACCCCTCCACTTT. Translated, it gives CASSSGARNSPLHF. The whole variable domain, remainder taken from reference TRBV7-3 and TRBJ1-6, is GAGVSQTPSNKVTEKGKYVELRCDPISGHTALYWYRQSLGQGPEFLIYFQGTGAADDSGLPNDRFFAVRPEGSVSTLKIQRTERGDSAVYLCASSSGARNSPLHFGNGTRLTVT.

This clonotype was counted a single time. The genes are TRBV7-2 and TRBJ2-5; no clear D gene. Germline loops: CDR1 SGHTA, CDR2 FQGNSA. Trimming shortened V by 4 bases and J by 7 bases, and 13 bases separated the two germline ends. The length of the CDR3 is 13 residues. CDR3 region: CASSSGSQATQYF. CDR3 coding DNA: TGTGCCAGCAGCTCAGGAAGCCAGGCGACCCAGTACTTC.

The chain combines TRBV12-3 or TRBV12-4 with TRBJ2-1, with a weak D call TRBD1 (5 bases). CDR3 length: 13 residues. Between the trimmed V and J ends, which lost 8 bases and 10 bases, there was a span of 18 bases. The CDR3 here is CASQGDGNGEQFF. The CDR3 region has the DNA TGTGCCAGCCAAGGGGATGGAAATGGGGAGCAGTTCTTC.

J is TRBJ2-1 and V is TRBV24-1; 13 nucleotides align to TRBD2. The ends lost 0 bases at V and 6 bases at J; junction bases unmatched: 1. CDR1 and CDR2 (germline): KGHDR, SFDVKD. The length of the CDR3 is 16 residues. The CDR3 sequence is CATSDLGLAGVNEQFF. The CDR3 DNA reads TGTGCCACCAGTGATTTGGGACTAGCGGGAGTCAATGAGCAGTTCTTC.

J is TRBJ2-3 and V is TRBV20-1; the match to TRBD1 covers 9 bases. CDR3 length equals 14 residues. The junction had 5 bases not matched to a gene; V was cut back by 5 bases and J by 2 bases. Germline V gene lookup returns CDR1 DFQATT and CDR2 SNEGSKA (reference sequence). CDR3 nucleotide sequence: TGCAGTGCTCCTGGGGACAGGGACACAGATACGCAGTATTTT. Translating it yields CSAPGDRDTDTQYF.

The J gene is TRBJ2-6, the V gene TRBV10-3, with D possibly being TRBD1 or TRBD2 (6 bases each). CDR3 size: 15 residues. In germline, CDR1 is ENHRY, CDR2 SYGVKD. V was pared by 10 bases and J by 4 bases, with 17 bases between. CDR3 sequence (DNA): TGTGCCACGTCCGGGACTGGGGGCGGGGCCAACGTCCTGACTTTC. Protein sequence: CATSGTGGGANVLTF.

This clonotype was seen a handful of times. The V and J genes are TRBV7-9 and TRBJ2-1; tentatively, D is TRBD2 (6 bases). This CDR3 has 13 amino acids. CDR1 is SEHNR, CDR2 FQNEAQ, per germline (reference sequence). V shed 5 bases and J shed 5 bases, with 10 bases lying between them. CDR3 coding DNA: TGTGCCAGCAGCCCCGGAGGGGACAATGAGCAGTTCTTC. It translates to CASSPGGDNEQFF.

V usage is TRBV5-6 and J usage is TRBJ1-6; weak D call: TRBD1 (5 bases). This CDR3 region has 15 residues. V shed 5 bases and J shed 7 bases, with 16 bases lying between them. The V gene's germline CDR1 is SGHDT and CDR2 YYEEEE. CDR3 bases: TGTGCCAGCAGGCCGACCGGGACCGGGAATTCACCCCTCCACTTT. Protein product: CASRPTGTGNSPLHF.

V gene TRBV7-9 combines with J gene TRBJ2-1, with D perhaps TRBD1 (5 bases). The V gene's germline CDR1 is SEHNR and CDR2 FQNEAQ (reference sequence). This CDR3 region has 13 residues. V was pared by 5 bases and J by 3 bases, with 8 bases between. The chain's CDR3 is CASSRGHYNEQFF. CDR3 sequence (DNA): TGTGCCAGCAGCCGCGGACACTACAATGAGCAGTTCTTC.

The chain uses TRBV30 and TRBJ1-1; perhaps TRBD1 as D (5 bases). Trimming removed 1 base from V and 4 bases from J, with 7 bases in between. Germline V gene lookup returns CDR1 GTSNPN and CDR2 SVGIG (reference sequence). The length of the CDR3 is 12 residues. The CDR3 protein is CAWSDDSTEAFF. Here the CDR3 DNA reads TGTGCCTGGAGTGACGACAGCACTGAAGCTTTCTTT.

This clonotype has ten or more counts. The chain carries TRBV7-2 and TRBJ2-3; 9 bases line up with TRBD1. The CDR3 consists of 14 residues. V dropped 6 bases and J dropped 4; count of bases not matched to a gene: 5. Germline CDR1 is SGHTA and CDR2 is FQGNSA. This CDR3 reads CASSSGQGADTQYF. The CDR3 DNA follows: TGTGCCAGCAGTTCGGGACAGGGAGCAGATACGCAGTATTTT.

This clonotype has a single count. This chain connects TRBV21-1 to TRBJ2-5; the D segment call TRBD1 is taken from the table without a DNA check. TRBV21-1 is assigned pseudogene status. CDR3 length: 15 amino acids. The DNA of the CDR3 is TGTGCCAGCAGCAAAATCAGGGGGGTCCAAGAGACCCAGTACTTC. It codes for CASSKIRGVQETQYF.

This sequence joins TRBV29-1 and TRBJ2-4; TRBD2 might be the D (6 bases). The end of the DNA aligns better with TRBJ2-5, so the J call may be wrong. CDR1 is SQVTM and CDR2 is ANQGSEA in the germline V gene. This CDR3 contains 17 residues. Here the CDR3 DNA reads TGCAGCGTTGACGGGGGACGGAATTTGGGGGACCAAGAGACCCAGTACTTC. It yields the protein CSVDGGRNLGDQETQYF.

The table lists this clonotype with a count of one. V gene TRBV6-1 combines with J gene TRBJ2-7, with D tentatively TRBD1 or TRBD2 (5 bases each). The V gene's germline CDR1 is MNHNS and CDR2 SASEGT. The V end was cut by 8 bases, the J end by 0 bases, with 17 bases between. The CDR3 sequence is 15 residues long. The CDR3 DNA reads as TGTGCCAGCCAACCGGGACCTAAAGACTCCTACGAGCAGTACTTC. Translation gives CASQPGPKDSYEQYF.

In this sample, this clonotype turned up a few times. The chain links TRBV6-2 or TRBV6-3 to TRBJ2-3; possible D gene TRBD2, 5 bases. Germline assignment: CDR1 MNHEY and CDR2 SVGEGT. CDR3 length: 14 residues. The V end lost 11 bases, the J end lost 2 bases, and 17 bases lay between the germline ends. The CDR3: CAVEDFRHTDTQYF. DNA of the CDR3: TGTGCCGTGGAGGACTTTCGTCACACAGATACGCAGTATTTT.

The rearrangement joins TRBV20-1 to TRBJ2-3, with TRBD1 matching 7 bases. CDR1 and CDR2 from the germline V gene are DFQATT and SNEGSKA (reference sequence). The CDR3 spans 14 residues. With V trimmed by 6 bases and J by 0 bases, 6 bases remained unmatched. The CDR3 here is CSALQTGSTDTQYF. DNA for the CDR3: TGCAGTGCACTCCAGACAGGGAGCACAGATACGCAGTATTTT.

This CDR3 is CATSHGGSISYNEQYF. As DNA, the CDR3 is TGTGCCACCAGCCACGGGGGCTCCATCTCCTACAATGAGCAGTACTTC. J is TRBJ2-5 and V is TRBV24-1, with D perhaps being TRBD1 or TRBD2 (6 bases each). Per the germline V gene, CDR1 is KGHDR and CDR2 is SFDVKD. The CDR3 contains 16 residues. V lost 7 bases, J lost 11 bases, and 28 bases lay in between.